Listed here are 9 T cell receptor beta chains from one sample, sequenced in a study of PD-1 blockade in classical Hodgkin lymphoma. Indicated time point: newly diagnosed, previously untreated cHL patient sample. Negative magnetic selection isolated CD4+ T cells from thawed PBMCs. Some clones are missing from TCRdb's copy, which holds only in-frame ones; the method was immunoSEQ multiplex PCR. The top ten hold 0.25% of the sample, which has roughly 23,000 clones, about 91% seen once. The sample comprised CD4+ T cells from blood. The receptor source for this set is a human donor with classical Hodgkin lymphoma.

The chain carries TRBV5-1 and TRBJ2-1, with a weak D call TRBD2 (5 bases). The CDR3 is 12 amino acids. The germline V and J ends were trimmed by 2 bases and 10 bases, with 10 bases remaining between them. Germline CDR1 SGHRS, CDR2 YFSETQ. The CDR3 sequence is CASSFPPGEQFF. Here the CDR3 DNA reads TGCGCCAGCAGCTTCCCCCCGGGGGAGCAGTTCTTC.

A single count supports this clone. The V call is TRBV6-1, the J call TRBJ2-3, with D perhaps matching TRBD1 (6 bases). Between the trimmed V and J ends, which lost 6 bases and 4 bases, there was a span of 11 bases. The CDR3 spans 13 residues. CDR1 is MNHNS, CDR2 SASEGT, per germline. The CDR3: CASRFTGPDTQYF. The CDR3 DNA is TGTGCCAGCAGGTTTACAGGGCCAGATACGCAGTATTTT.

The chain joins TRBV7-2 to TRBJ2-7; TRBD1 might be the D (5 bases). The CDR3 has 13 residues. Germline CDR1 is SGHTA and CDR2 is FQGNSA. V dropped 1 base and J dropped 6 bases, with 10 bases sitting between them. The CDR3 loop reads CASSLGSGFEQYF. The CDR3 region has the DNA TGTGCCAGCAGCTTAGGCTCAGGGTTCGAGCAGTACTTC.

This chain uses TRBV7-2 with TRBJ2-7; maybe TRBD2 (5 bases). In germline, CDR1 is SGHTA, CDR2 FQGNSA. V was trimmed by 6 bases and J by 5 bases, leaving 20 bases between them. This CDR3 contains 15 residues. This CDR3 reads CASSIDYLTVHEQYF. CDR3 bases: TGTGCCAGCAGTATTGACTACCTCACGGTCCACGAGCAGTACTTC.

The rearrangement uses TRBV12-5 and TRBJ2-7; the match to TRBD1 covers 9 bases. The V gene's germline CDR1 is LGHNT and CDR2 FRNRAP. The CDR3 covers 19 residues. The ends lost 1 base at V and 2 bases at J; junction bases unmatched: 15. The DNA for the CDR3 is TGTGCTAGTGGTTTGGGGCCCCGTCCAGACAGGGGGGAAACCTACGAGCAGTACTTC. Translating it yields CASGLGPRPDRGETYEQYF.

This chain connects TRBV5-5 to TRBJ2-4; perhaps TRBD1 as D (5 bases). CDR3 length: 13 amino acids. V was cut by 0 bases and J by 8 bases, with 9 bases left in between. The germline V gene has CDR1 SGHKS and CDR2 YYEKEE (reference sequence). The CDR3 DNA reads TGTGCCAGCAGCTTGGCAGGGCTGGACATTCAGTACTTC. Translating it yields CASSLAGLDIQYF.

The chain uses TRBV6-6 and TRBJ2-7; TRBD2 aligns across 7 bases. Germline assignment: CDR1 MNHNY and CDR2 SVGAGI (reference sequence). Trimming at V came to 2 bases and at J to 2 bases, leaving 3 bases not matched to a gene. The CDR3 loop spans 14 amino acids. The CDR3 coding sequence is TGTGCCAGCAGTTACGGAAGCGGGGCCTACGAGCAGTACTTC. It translates to CASSYGSGAYEQYF.

The V and J genes are TRBV7-2 and TRBJ1-2; D may be TRBD1 (6 bases). Germline CDR1 is SGHTA and CDR2 is FQGNSA. Trimming took off 0 bases at V and 9 bases at J, with 17 bases between the two ends. CDR3 size: 15 residues. The CDR3 region is CASSLADADRVSYTF. CDR3 DNA sequence: TGTGCCAGCAGCTTAGCGGACGCGGACAGAGTAAGCTACACCTTC. The full variable domain, its missing parts supplied by reference TRBV7-2 and TRBJ1-2, is GAGVSQSPSNKVTEKGKDVELRCDPISGHTALYWYRQSLGQGLEFLIYFQGNSAPDKSGLPSDRFSAERTGGSVSTLTIQRTQQEDSAVYLCASSLADADRVSYTFGSGTRLTVV.

This clone was observed a few times. This rearrangement joins TRBV19 to TRBJ1-6; D ambiguous. CDR3 size: 16 residues. Germline V gives CDR1 LNHDA, CDR2 SQIVND (reference sequence). V lost 1 base and J lost 7, with 14 bases in between. The CDR3 region has the DNA TGTGCCAGTAGTATAGCGATGGAGGCCCCAAATTCACCCCTCCACTTT. It translates to CASSIAMEAPNSPLHF.